This T cell receptor (beta chain) is from a study of OX40 agonist ivuxolimab in advanced cancers. Study conclusions and caveats: Patients who responded partially at 0.1-3.0 mg/kg showed clonal expansion ranking among the lowest.

The CDR3 contains 13 residues. V was cut by 10 bases and J by 5 bases, with 17 bases left in between. Germline CDR1 reads MNHEY; CDR2 reads SVGAGI. TCRdb's copy holds only in-frame clones and misses some; the assay was immunoSEQ multiplex PCR. The data hold about 51,000 clones, with 70% to 80% observed a single time. Of note for this clone: Its antigen remains unidentified.

This sequence was found in an adult with an advanced solid tumor such as melanoma, head and neck, liver or kidney cancer. V and J are TRBV6-5 and TRBJ1-1, with a weak D call TRBD1 (5 bases). Source: CD4+ or CD8+ T cells sorted from blood, taken in a trial of the OX40 agonist ivuxolimab. The CDR3 loop is CATWAGLRTEAFF. In nucleotides, the CDR3 is TGTGCCACCTGGGCAGGGCTGAGGACTGAAGCTTTCTTT.